Below, 16 T cell receptor beta chains from the same sample are listed, as sequenced in a study of HIV-infected children after antiretroviral therapy interruption (dated by TCRdb to the late 2010s). The method behind the library was 3' RACE. Sequencing used an Illumina MiSeq. TCR libraries were built from RNA using a 3' RACE protocol with unique molecular identifiers to correct PCR amplification bias. Using fastp trimming at Q25 and MiXCR clonotype assembly, TCRdb reanalyzed the public sequencing data and kept in-frame beta chains. Merged by CDR3 protein, the rows form single entries marked with the most common genes and DNA. The sample table holds more than 75,000 distinct CDR3 sequences, of which 5.5% to 8.5% were seen once. The ten most abundant clones make up 0.9% to 1.4% of the sample. The meaning of the sample's treatment or condition label: PENTA 11 planned treatment interruption arm or continuous ART arm.

Sequenced material: CD45RA+ CD4+ T cells from PBMCs, pooled from several time points, taken from a donor given antiretroviral therapy, either interrupted or continuous. The cell subset or site label, as the study defines it: naive CD4+ CD45RA+ CD45RO- T cells. All receptors derive from a pool of human donors with HIV.

This clonotype was recorded many times. The V and J genes are TRBV20-1 and TRBJ2-1; D is perhaps TRBD2 (7 bases). CDR1 DFQATT and CDR2 SNEGSKA come from the germline V gene (reference sequence). The length of the CDR3 is 16 residues. The V end was cut by 2 bases, the J end by 1 base, with 15 bases between. The CDR3: CSARIPRGASYNEQFF. The CDR3 DNA sequence: TGCAGTGCTAGAATCCCCCGGGGGGCATCCTACAATGAGCAGTTCTTC.

This clonotype has a count of ten or more. The chain employs TRBV7-9 and TRBJ2-6; maybe TRBD1 (5 bases). Germline CDR1 reads SEHNR; CDR2 reads FQNEAQ (reference sequence). The germline V and J ends were trimmed by 1 base and 15 bases, with 19 bases remaining between them. This CDR3 is 15 amino acids long. This CDR3 reads CASSLGGVQGTYLTF. The CDR3 DNA sequence: TGTGCCAGCAGCTTAGGAGGAGTCCAGGGAACTTACCTGACTTTC.

A few counts support this clonotype. The gene calls are TRBV7-2 and TRBJ1-2, with no clear D. The germline V gene encodes CDR1 SGHTA and CDR2 FQGNSA. V gave up 4 bases and J gave up 3 bases, with 9 bases separating them. CDR3 length: 13 residues. The CDR3, as DNA: TGTGCCAGCAGCTCAGCGGAACACTATGGCTACACCTTC. Protein sequence: CASSSAEHYGYTF. Full variable domain (rest looked up from reference TRBV7-2 and TRBJ1-2): GAGVSQSPSNKVTEKGKDVELRCDPISGHTALYWYRQSLGQGLEFLIYFQGNSAPDKSGLPSDRFSAERTGGSVSTLTIQRTQQEDSAVYLCASSSAEHYGYTFGSGTRLTVV.

In the case of this clonotype: One junction end disagrees with the germline gene, perhaps due to a read error. J is TRBJ2-1 and V is TRBV6-2 or TRBV6-3; TRBD2 matches 12 bases. The CDR3 covers 16 residues. CDR1 and CDR2 (germline): MNHEY, SVGEGT. The chain's CDR3 is CATSDFGLAGGNEQFF. CDR3 in DNA: TGTGCCACCAGTGATTTCGGGCTAGCGGGGGGGAATGAGCAGTTCTTC.

Ten or more counts support this clonotype. This chain uses TRBV7-3 with TRBJ2-5; the D is unclear. Germline-derived CDR1 and CDR2 are SGHTA and FQGTGA. V lost 5 bases to trimming and J lost 3 bases, with 10 bases between them. The length of the CDR3 is 13 residues. The DNA for the CDR3 is TGTGCCAGCAGCCCGGCAAGGGAAGAGACCCAGTACTTC. Its protein product is CASSPAREETQYF.

This clonotype has a count of ten or more. V and J are TRBV12-3 or TRBV12-4 and TRBJ2-3; D not certain. The CDR3 covers 14 residues. V was clipped by 7 bases and J by 6 bases, with 17 bases between them. CDR3 residues: CASMVRSLRDTQYF. The CDR3 DNA follows: TGTGCCAGCATGGTTAGGTCCCTCCGCGATACGCAGTATTTT.

This clonotype was picked up many times. At one boundary the junction diverges from the germline segment, which might be a read error. This chain uses TRBV6-7 with TRBJ2-3; D might be TRBD2 (6 bases). TRBV6-7 is sorted into the ORF group, with uncertain function. The CDR3 is 12 amino acids. The chain's CDR3 is CAGKLARDTQYF. The DNA of the CDR3 is TGCGCGGGCAAGCTAGCGCGAGATACGCAGTATTTT.

This clonotype was detected ten times or more. V gene TRBV6-1 combines with J gene TRBJ2-7; the match to TRBD2 covers 8 bases. CDR1 is MNHNS and CDR2 is SASEGT in the germline V gene. This CDR3 has 16 residues. Trimming took 6 bases from V and 0 from J; bases not matched to a gene: 10. The CDR3 DNA follows: TGTGCCAGCAGGGACACAGCGGGGGCGAGCTCCTACGAGCAGTACTTC. Translation: CASRDTAGASSYEQYF.

At least ten counts were recorded for this clonotype. V gene TRBV23-1 combines with J gene TRBJ2-7; 8 bases agree with TRBD1. TRBV23-1 is annotated as an ORF whose role is uncertain. The CDR3 is 17 amino acids. The ends lost 2 bases at V and 3 bases at J; junction bases unmatched: 12. The chain's CDR3 is CASSQRCVGTGVYEQYF. The CDR3 coding sequence is TGCGCCAGCAGTCAAAGGTGTGTTGGGACAGGCGTCTACGAGCAGTACTTC.

This clonotype occurred many times. A junction boundary mismatches the germline segment, possibly from a read error. The rearrangement joins TRBV19 to TRBJ2-4; D ambiguous. Per germline, CDR1 LNHDA and CDR2 SQIVND (reference sequence). CDR3 length: 14 residues. The CDR3 DNA is TGTGCCAGCAGTATAATGGCTAGTCAAAACACCTTGTACTTT. Translation gives CASSIMASQNTLYF.

There are many counts of this clonotype. This chain links TRBV5-1 with TRBJ2-3; D may correspond to TRBD1 or TRBD2 (5 bases each). This CDR3 is built from 14 residues. The germline gives CDR1 SGHRS, CDR2 YFSETQ. V was cut by 4 bases and J by 2 bases, with 11 bases left in between. The CDR3 region has the DNA TGCGCCAGCAGCCAGGGAGCGGCCACAGATACGCAGTATTTT. Its translation is CASSQGAATDTQYF.

This clonotype was detected many times. J is TRBJ1-1 and V is TRBV30, with TRBD1 matching 8 bases. With V trimmed by 3 bases and J by 6 bases, 0 bases remained unmatched. Germline V gene data show CDR1 as GTSNPN and CDR2 as SVGIG (reference sequence). The CDR3 length is 11 residues. The CDR3, as DNA: TGTGCCTGGAGGGGACAGGCTGAAGCTTTCTTT. Protein: CAWRGQAEAFF.

This clonotype was seen a few times. The chain carries TRBV4-2 and TRBJ1-2; D might be TRBD1 (6 bases). The germline V and J ends were trimmed by 0 bases and 8 bases, with 25 bases remaining between them. This CDR3 spans 18 amino acids. Germline CDR1 is LGHNA and CDR2 is YNFKEQ. The CDR3 region has the DNA TGTGCCAGCAGCCAAGATCTCGGCTCTGGGGGGACACGAGGCGGCTACACCTTC. It translates to CASSQDLGSGGTRGGYTF.

Concerning this clonotype: A much larger clonotype is one base distant, so this may be a read error. J is TRBJ1-1 and V is TRBV28, with a tentative D call TRBD1 (6 bases). CDR1 is MDHEN and CDR2 is SYDVKM in the germline V gene. The CDR3 consists of 15 residues. This chain's CDR3 is CANSPPDRPNTEAFF. The CDR3 region has the DNA TGTGCCAACAGTCCTCCGGACAGACCGAACACTGAAGCTTTCTTT.

This clonotype was recorded at least ten times. This rearrangement joins TRBV7-9 to TRBJ1-3; D is unclear. The CDR3 extends over 15 amino acids. Germline assignment: CDR1 SEHNR and CDR2 FQNEAQ (reference sequence). Trimming took 1 base from V and 0 from J, leaving 7 bases between them. The chain's CDR3 is CASSLEASSGNTIYF. For the CDR3, the DNA is TGTGCCAGCAGCTTAGAAGCGAGCTCTGGAAACACCATATATTTT. Full variable domain (rest looked up from reference TRBV7-9 and TRBJ1-3): DTGVSQNPRHKITKRGQNVTFRCDPISEHNRLYWYRQTLGQGPEFLTYFQNEAQLEKSRLLSDRFSAERPKGSFSTLEIQRTEQGDSAMYLCASSLEASSGNTIYFGEGSWLTVV.

This clonotype occurred many times. The chain carries TRBV6-1 and TRBJ2-5; D is possibly TRBD1 (6 bases). CDR3 length: 15 amino acids. V was pared by 2 bases and J by 3 bases, with 13 bases between. Germline CDR1 reads MNHNS; CDR2 reads SASEGT. The CDR3 sequence is CASSENGGQKETQYF. DNA of the CDR3: TGTGCCAGCAGTGAAAATGGAGGACAGAAAGAGACCCAGTACTTC.